Presented here are 30 T cell receptor beta chains from one specimen sequenced in a study of blood T cells in healthy people across ages. Sample-barcoded 5' priming and a J-beta primer mix drove a second PCR of roughly 6 to 12 cycles. MiXCR, run by TCRdb on the 5' RACE reads, gives a single entry per CDR3 protein. The data show about 570,000 distinct CDR3 sequences, approximately 25% seen once. The sample consisted of blood. The origin of the receptors is a woman between 65 and 79 years old in good health.

This clonotype was seen only a few times. The V gene is TRBV18, the J gene TRBJ1-1; the match to TRBD1 covers 12 bases. V was pared by 6 bases and J by 6 bases, with 14 bases of the junction left unmatched. CDR1 KGHSH and CDR2 LQKENI come from the germline V gene. The CDR3 extends over 17 amino acids. The CDR3 DNA is TGTGCCAGCTCTGCCGGAGGGACAGGGGGCGAAGTAGCTGAAGCTTTCTTT. Its translation: CASSAGGTGGEVAEAFF.

The rearrangement uses TRBV29-1 and TRBJ2-3; D ambiguous. The CDR3 spans 13 residues. Trimming left V 0 bases short and J 4 bases short, with 8 bases between. Per germline, CDR1 SQVTM and CDR2 ANQGSEA. The CDR3 nucleotides are TGCAGCGTTGAAGATCACGTCCCAGATACGCAGTATTTT. This encodes CSVEDHVPDTQYF.

The J gene is TRBJ2-7, the V gene TRBV20-1; 7 bases are a match to TRBD2. This CDR3 has 14 residues. The germline V gene encodes CDR1 DFQATT and CDR2 SNEGSKA (reference sequence). J gave up 5 bases and V 6 bases, and 13 bases lay outside the gene matches. CDR3 in DNA: TGCAGTGCGCAACAACCGGGACTAAGGAACGAGCAGTACTTC. It specifies CSAQQPGLRNEQYF.

This clonotype was observed a few times. V and J are TRBV29-1 and TRBJ1-4; TRBD1 matches at 9 bases. This CDR3 contains 20 residues. CDR1 is SQVTM, CDR2 ANQGSEA, per germline. With V trimmed by 5 bases and J by 0 bases, 19 bases remained unmatched. The CDR3 protein is CSVPKQTGGNPCPTNEKLFF. The DNA of the CDR3 is TGCAGCGTTCCGAAACAAACAGGGGGCAACCCTTGTCCAACTAATGAAAAACTGTTTTTT.

This chain connects TRBV28 to TRBJ2-1, with D uncertain. The ends were cut back, 8 bases at V and 6 bases at J, with 8 bases in the middle. CDR3 length: 11 residues. From germline, CDR1 is MDHEN and CDR2 SYDVKM. The CDR3 here is CASAPSNEQFF. The CDR3 DNA reads as TGTGCCAGCGCCCCTAGCAATGAGCAGTTCTTC.

With respect to this clonotype: A junction end diverges from the germline sequence, so it may reflect a read error. The DNA for the CDR3 is TGTGCCAACAGTGGACAGGGGTTTCGAGGCTACACCTTC. It specifies CANSGQGFRGYTF. The chain combines TRBV2 with TRBJ1-2; 9 positions agree with TRBD1. The length of the CDR3 is 13 residues. Germline V gene sequence: CDR1 SNHLY, CDR2 FYNNEI.

This clonotype was counted only a few times. This chain uses TRBV20-1 with TRBJ1-1; no clear D gene. V was clipped by 4 bases and J by 8 bases, with 14 bases between them. The CDR3 contains 12 residues. Per the germline V gene, CDR1 is DFQATT and CDR2 is SNEGSKA (reference sequence). CDR3 DNA: TGCAGTGCTACTAGCGGATCCAGGGAAGCTTTCTTT. The encoded protein is CSATSGSREAFF.

This clonotype has at least ten counts. The chain uses TRBV12-3 or TRBV12-4 and TRBJ2-5, with unresolved D. V lost 6 bases, J lost 2 bases, and 10 bases lay in between. There are 13 residues in the CDR3. The CDR3 sequence is CASSKDRQETQYF. Here the CDR3 DNA reads TGTGCCAGCAGCAAAGATCGACAAGAGACCCAGTACTTC.

As regards this clonotype: A read error may account for a junction end that differs from germline. The chain employs TRBV6-2 or TRBV6-3 and TRBJ2-3, with 7 bases aligning to TRBD2. CDR1 and CDR2 (germline): MNHEY, SVGEGT. The CDR3 has 15 amino acids. CDR3: CASSYPAGRINTQCF. The CDR3 coding sequence is TGTGCCAGCAGTTACCCAGCGGGGAGGATCAATACGCAGTGTTTT.

This chain's CDR3 is CASLKRGGVETQYF. DNA of the CDR3: TGTGCCAGCCTTAAGCGGGGGGGCGTGGAGACCCAGTACTTC. The chain joins TRBV3-1 to TRBJ2-1; TRBD2 agrees at 10 bases. The J call may be mistaken, given a closer DNA end match to TRBJ2-5. This CDR3 is 14 amino acids long. Per germline, CDR1 LGHDT and CDR2 YNNKEL (reference sequence).

The rearrangement links TRBV10-3 to TRBJ2-7; D might be TRBD1 (5 bases). The length of the CDR3 is 12 residues. The germline V and J ends were trimmed by 10 bases and 1 base, with 11 bases remaining between them. CDR1 is ENHRY and CDR2 is SYGVKD in the germline V gene. The chain's CDR3 is CATRQSSYEQYF. CDR3 DNA sequence: TGTGCCACCAGACAGAGTTCCTACGAGCAGTACTTC.

The sample holds one count of this clonotype. The chain recombines TRBV2 with TRBJ2-2; D call uncertain. Germline CDR1 and CDR2: SNHLY and FYNNEI. This CDR3 region has 14 residues. The V and J ends lost 4 bases and 1 base respectively, with 7 bases between them. The CDR3 loop reads CASSANRNTGELFF. Here the CDR3 DNA reads TGTGCCAGCAGTGCGAACCGGAACACCGGGGAGCTGTTTTTT.

This clonotype was observed a few times. The junction shows a germline mismatch at one end, possibly a read error. This chain links TRBV6-1 with TRBJ2-3; D tentatively fits TRBD1 or TRBD2 (5 bases each). This CDR3 is built from 14 residues. Germline loops: CDR1 MNHNS, CDR2 SASEGT. DNA for the CDR3: TGTGCTAGCAGTGAACCTGGCTTGGGGGAAACGCAGTATTTT. Residues: CASSEPGLGETQYF.

A few counts support this clonotype. The rearrangement uses TRBV7-2 and TRBJ2-7, with D tentatively TRBD1 (6 bases). Trimming left V 6 bases short and J 3 bases short, with 21 bases between. This CDR3 has 16 residues. The germline V gene has CDR1 SGHTA and CDR2 FQGNSA. For the CDR3, the DNA is TGTGCCAGCAGGCGTACGGGGCCTGGGGGCAACTACGAGCAGTACTTC. Translation: CASRRTGPGGNYEQYF. Based on the CDR3 plus reference TRBV7-2 and TRBJ2-7, the full variable domain is GAGVSQSPSNKVTEKGKDVELRCDPISGHTALYWYRQSLGQGLEFLIYFQGNSAPDKSGLPSDRFSAERTGGSVSTLTIQRTQQEDSAVYLCASRRTGPGGNYEQYFGPGTRLTVT.

V usage is TRBV7-9 and J usage is TRBJ1-4; unclear D gene. Germline CDR1 is SEHNR and CDR2 is FQNEAQ (reference sequence). V lost 4 bases, J lost 7 bases, and 13 bases lay in between. This CDR3 is built from 14 residues. The CDR3 DNA sequence: TGTGCCAGCAGCTATCAGGAGGATAGTGAAAAACTGTTTTTT. Translation gives CASSYQEDSEKLFF.

Ten or more counts support this clonotype. The J gene is TRBJ2-7, the V gene TRBV6-2 or TRBV6-3; D remains ambiguous. Germline CDR1 and CDR2: MNHEY and SVGEGT. Trimming took off 0 bases at V and 4 bases at J, with 7 bases between the two ends. The CDR3 covers 13 residues. This CDR3 reads CASSYSDGYEQYF. CDR3 nucleotide sequence: TGTGCCAGCAGTTACTCGGACGGATACGAGCAGTACTTC.

The V call is TRBV6-2 or TRBV6-3, the J call TRBJ2-3; D may be TRBD2 (6 bases). Germline V CDR1 and CDR2: MNHEY, SVGEGT. Deletions cut 2 bases from V and 4 bases from J, with 19 bases between. The CDR3 has 17 amino acids. CDR3 coding DNA: TGTGCCAGCAGTTACACGCCGGAGGGTGTTAGGTCAGATACGCAGTATTTT. It translates to CASSYTPEGVRSDTQYF.

The rearrangement links TRBV6-2 or TRBV6-3 to TRBJ2-5, with 7 bases fitting TRBD2. Near its end, the DNA agrees better with TRBJ2-7, so the J call may be wrong. There are 16 residues in the CDR3. Germline V gives CDR1 MNHEY, CDR2 SVGEGT. This chain's CDR3 is CASRYVGGIRTYEQYF. Here the CDR3 DNA reads TGTGCCAGCAGATACGTCGGGGGGATACGGACCTACGAGCAGTACTTC.

The V gene is TRBV3-1, the J gene TRBJ1-2, with D possibly being TRBD1 (5 bases). Looked up from germline, CDR1 is LGHDT and CDR2 is YNNKEL (reference sequence). Trimming took 11 bases from V and 4 from J, leaving 17 bases between them. CDR3 length equals 13 residues. In nucleotides, the CDR3 is TGTGCCTCCGCGGACACCGTTTCCTATGGCTACACCTTC. This sequence encodes CASADTVSYGYTF.

V and J are TRBV20-1 and TRBJ1-6; D might be TRBD1 (5 bases). Trimming stripped 6 bases from V and 8 bases from J, with 14 bases between. CDR1 DFQATT and CDR2 SNEGSKA come from the germline V gene (reference sequence). This CDR3 is built from 13 residues. CDR3 sequence (DNA): TGCAGTGCGGGGGGGAGTGGAGATTCACCCCTCCACTTT. This gives the protein CSAGGSGDSPLHF.

Only a few counts were recorded for this clonotype. Mismatch with germline at one junction end may stem from a read error. This chain links TRBV9 with TRBJ2-1, with D possibly matching TRBD2 (6 bases). Germline loops: CDR1 SGDLS, CDR2 YYNGEE. The CDR3 runs 16 residues. In nucleotides, the CDR3 is TGTGCCAGCAGCGCAGACGGGGGTCGCTCCTACAATGAGCGGTTCTTC. It translates to CASSADGGRSYNERFF.

This clonotype has only one observation. The V and J genes are TRBV12-3 or TRBV12-4 and TRBJ2-5; tentative D call: TRBD2 (7 bases). Deletions cut 8 bases from V and 4 bases from J, with 14 bases between. The CDR3 has 13 amino acids. The CDR3 reads CASQWRGGETQYF. CDR3 sequence (DNA): TGTGCCAGCCAGTGGAGGGGGGGAGAGACCCAGTACTTC.

The genes are TRBV5-1 and TRBJ2-7, with D unclear. CDR1 and CDR2 (germline): SGHRS, YFSETQ. The CDR3 is 12 amino acids. Trimming cost V 4 bases and J 4 bases, with 9 bases left between them. The CDR3 region is CASSVGSYEQYF. DNA of the CDR3: TGCGCCAGCAGCGTCGGCAGTTACGAGCAGTACTTC.

This clonotype has just one count. The rearrangement links TRBV20-1 to TRBJ1-1; D is uncertain. There are 14 residues in the CDR3. Trimming pared 3 bases from V and 5 bases from J, leaving 16 bases between. CDR1 is DFQATT and CDR2 is SNEGSKA in the germline V gene (reference sequence). The CDR3 reads CSARSPARGTEAFF. DNA of the CDR3: TGCAGTGCTAGGAGTCCAGCACGAGGGACTGAAGCTTTCTTT.

To note about this clonotype: At one end the junction does not follow the germline gene, possibly because of a read error. This rearrangement joins TRBV11-3 to TRBJ2-3; D possibly corresponds to TRBD2 (6 bases). Germline-derived CDR1 and CDR2 are SGHNT and YENEEA. The CDR3 is 16 amino acids. The CDR3 reads CASSLAAGSSTATQYF. The DNA for the CDR3 is TGTGCCAGCAGCTTAGCTGCGGGGTCGAGCACAGCTACGCAGTATTTT.

The CDR3 nucleotides read TGTGCCAGCAGTTCCGGGATAGCCCATATCTATGGCTACACCTTC. As protein: CASSSGIAHIYGYTF. The chain combines TRBV27 with TRBJ1-2, with D uncertain. Germline CDR1 reads MNHEY; CDR2 reads SMNVEV (reference sequence). The CDR3 runs to 15 residues. Trimming cost V 4 bases and J 4 bases, with 16 bases left between them.

This clonotype has just a few counts. At one end, the junction sequence differs from germline, possibly due to a read error. The V and J genes are TRBV20-1 and TRBJ2-3; D perhaps matches TRBD2 (6 bases). From germline, CDR1 is DFQATT and CDR2 SNEGSKA (reference sequence). The length of the CDR3 is 12 residues. The CDR3 region is CSAPGELYEQYF. In DNA form, the CDR3 reads TGCAGTGCCCCGGGGGAACTTTACGAGCAGTACTTT.

The table lists this clonotype with a few counts. The chain joins TRBV5-1 to TRBJ1-1, with D perhaps matching TRBD1 (5 bases). V lost 2 bases, J lost 7 bases, and 12 bases lay in between. The germline V gene encodes CDR1 SGHRS and CDR2 YFSETQ. CDR3 length equals 13 residues. This CDR3 reads CASSLGGENEAFF. Here the CDR3 DNA reads TGCGCCAGCAGCTTAGGAGGGGAAAATGAAGCTTTCTTT.

CDR3 in DNA: TGCAGTGCTAGAGATCCCCCGCGGGGAGCCCCAGATACGCAGTATTTT. This sequence encodes CSARDPPRGAPDTQYF. The chain has TRBV20-1 and TRBJ2-3; weak D call: TRBD2 (6 bases). Germline CDR1 is DFQATT and CDR2 is SNEGSKA (reference sequence). The CDR3 is 16 amino acids. Trimming stripped 0 bases from V and 4 bases from J, with 17 bases between.

This clonotype has a handful of counts. The gene calls are TRBV20-1 and TRBJ1-1; D is undetermined. The CDR3 is 14 residues long. Germline lookup yields CDR1 DFQATT and CDR2 SNEGSKA (reference sequence). Trimming pared 2 bases from V and 5 bases from J, leaving 15 bases between. The CDR3 protein is CSARPRGGTTEAFF. Written as DNA, the CDR3 is TGCAGTGCTAGACCGCGTGGTGGAACGACTGAAGCTTTCTTT.